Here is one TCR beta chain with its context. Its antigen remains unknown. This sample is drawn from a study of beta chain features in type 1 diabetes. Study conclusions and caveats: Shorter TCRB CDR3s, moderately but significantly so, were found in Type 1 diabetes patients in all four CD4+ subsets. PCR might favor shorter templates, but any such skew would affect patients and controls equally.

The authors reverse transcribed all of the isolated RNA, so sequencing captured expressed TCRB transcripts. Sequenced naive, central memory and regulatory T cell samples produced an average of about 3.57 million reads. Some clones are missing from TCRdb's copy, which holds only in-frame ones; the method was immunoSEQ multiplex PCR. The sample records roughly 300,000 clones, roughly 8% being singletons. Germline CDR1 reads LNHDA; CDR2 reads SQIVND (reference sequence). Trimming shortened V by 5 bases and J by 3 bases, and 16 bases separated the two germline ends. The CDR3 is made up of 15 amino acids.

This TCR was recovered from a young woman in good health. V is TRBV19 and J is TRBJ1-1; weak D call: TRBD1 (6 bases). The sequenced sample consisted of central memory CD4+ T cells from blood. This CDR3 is CASSQQGSSHTEAFF. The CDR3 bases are TGTGCCAGTAGTCAACAGGGCAGCAGTCACACTGAAGCTTTCTTT.